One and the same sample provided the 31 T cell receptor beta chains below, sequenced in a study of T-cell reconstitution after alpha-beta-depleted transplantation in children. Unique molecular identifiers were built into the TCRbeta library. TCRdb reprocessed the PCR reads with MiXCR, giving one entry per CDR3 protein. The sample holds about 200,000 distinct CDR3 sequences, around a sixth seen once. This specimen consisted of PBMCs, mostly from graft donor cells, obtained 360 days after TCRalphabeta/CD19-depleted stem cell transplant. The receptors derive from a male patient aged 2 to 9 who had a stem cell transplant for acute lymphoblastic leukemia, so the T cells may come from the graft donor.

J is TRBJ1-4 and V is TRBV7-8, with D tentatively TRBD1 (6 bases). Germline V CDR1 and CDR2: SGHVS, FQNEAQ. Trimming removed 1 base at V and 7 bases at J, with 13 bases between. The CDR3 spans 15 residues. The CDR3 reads CASSLDLGAGEKLFF. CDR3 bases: TGTGCCAGCAGCTTAGATCTGGGGGCAGGTGAAAAACTGTTTTTT. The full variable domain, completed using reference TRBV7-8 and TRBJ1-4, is GAGVSQSPRYKVAKRGQDVALRCDPISGHVSLFWYQQALGQGPEFLTYFQNEAQLDKSGLPSDRFFAERPEGSVSTLKIQRTQQEDSAVYLCASSLDLGAGEKLFFGSGTQLSVL.

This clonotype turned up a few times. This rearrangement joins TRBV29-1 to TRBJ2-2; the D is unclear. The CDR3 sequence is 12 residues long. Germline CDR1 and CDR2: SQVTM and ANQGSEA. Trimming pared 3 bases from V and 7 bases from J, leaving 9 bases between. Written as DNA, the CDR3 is TGCAGCGTTGATTCAAGGAACGGGGAGCTGTTTTTT. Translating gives CSVDSRNGELFF.

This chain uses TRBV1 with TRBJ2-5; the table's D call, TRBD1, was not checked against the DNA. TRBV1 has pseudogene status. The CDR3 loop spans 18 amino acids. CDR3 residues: CTSSQEGLPAGGQETQYF. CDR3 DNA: TGCACCAGCAGCCAAGAAGGGCTCCCGGCGGGGGGTCAAGAGACCCAGTACTTC.

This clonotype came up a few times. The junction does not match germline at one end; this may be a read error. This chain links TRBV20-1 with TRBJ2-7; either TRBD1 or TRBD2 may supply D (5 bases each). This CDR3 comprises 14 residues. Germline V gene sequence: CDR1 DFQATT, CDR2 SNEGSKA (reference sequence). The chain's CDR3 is CSARDYGTGYVQYF. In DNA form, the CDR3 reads TGCAGTGCTAGAGATTACGGGACCGGCTACGTGCAGTACTTC.

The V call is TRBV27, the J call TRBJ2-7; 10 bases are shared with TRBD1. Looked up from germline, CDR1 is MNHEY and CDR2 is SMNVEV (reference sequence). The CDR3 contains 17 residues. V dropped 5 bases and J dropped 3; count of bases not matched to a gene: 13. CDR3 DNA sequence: TGTGCCAGCAGTCCTCCGTTCGGCCGGGACAGGGGCTACGAGCAGTACTTC. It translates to CASSPPFGRDRGYEQYF.

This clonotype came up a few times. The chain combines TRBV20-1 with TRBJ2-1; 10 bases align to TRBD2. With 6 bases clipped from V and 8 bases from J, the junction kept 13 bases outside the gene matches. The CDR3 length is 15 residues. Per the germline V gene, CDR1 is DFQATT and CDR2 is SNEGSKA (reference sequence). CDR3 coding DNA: TGCAGTGCCTCCCGAGCTAGCGGGAGTAGAGATGAGCAGTTCTTC. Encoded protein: CSASRASGSRDEQFF.

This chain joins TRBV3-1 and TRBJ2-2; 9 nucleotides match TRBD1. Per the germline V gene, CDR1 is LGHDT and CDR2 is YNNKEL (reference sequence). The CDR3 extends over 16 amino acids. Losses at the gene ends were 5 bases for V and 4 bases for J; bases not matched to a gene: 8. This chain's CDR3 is CASSELRTGVTGELFF. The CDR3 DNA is TGTGCCAGCAGCGAACTTCGGACAGGGGTCACCGGGGAGCTGTTTTTT.

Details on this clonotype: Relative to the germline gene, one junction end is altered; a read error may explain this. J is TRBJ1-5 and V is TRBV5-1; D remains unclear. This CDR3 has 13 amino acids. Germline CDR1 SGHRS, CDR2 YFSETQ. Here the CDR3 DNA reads TGCGCCAGCCGCTTTAGTAGCAATCAGCCCCAGCATTTT. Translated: CASRFSSNQPQHF. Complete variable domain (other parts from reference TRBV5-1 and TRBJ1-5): KAGVTQTPRYLIKTRGQQVTLSCSPISGHRSVSWYQQTPGQGLQFLFEYFSETQRNKGNFPGRFSGRQFSNSRSEMNVSTLELGDSALYLCASRFSSNQPQHFGDGTRLSIL.

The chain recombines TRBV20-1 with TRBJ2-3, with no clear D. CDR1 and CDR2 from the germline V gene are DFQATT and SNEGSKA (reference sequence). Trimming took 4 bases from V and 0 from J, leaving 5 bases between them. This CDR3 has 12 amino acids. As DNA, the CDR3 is TGCAGTGCTAAGACTAGCACAGATACGCAGTATTTT. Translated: CSAKTSTDTQYF.

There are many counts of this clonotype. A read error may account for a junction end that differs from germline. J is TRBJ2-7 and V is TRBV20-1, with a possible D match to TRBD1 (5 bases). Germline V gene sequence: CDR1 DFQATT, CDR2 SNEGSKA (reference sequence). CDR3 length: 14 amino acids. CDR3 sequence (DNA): TGCAGTGCTAGAGATCCCAGGGTCTCCAACGAGCAGTACTTC. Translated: CSARDPRVSNEQYF.

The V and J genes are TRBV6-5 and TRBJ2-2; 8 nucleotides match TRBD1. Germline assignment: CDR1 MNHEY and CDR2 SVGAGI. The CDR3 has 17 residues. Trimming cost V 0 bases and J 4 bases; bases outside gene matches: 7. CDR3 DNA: TGTGCCAGCAGTTACTCGACGGGACAGGTTTTCACCGGGGAGCTGTTTTTT. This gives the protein CASSYSTGQVFTGELFF.

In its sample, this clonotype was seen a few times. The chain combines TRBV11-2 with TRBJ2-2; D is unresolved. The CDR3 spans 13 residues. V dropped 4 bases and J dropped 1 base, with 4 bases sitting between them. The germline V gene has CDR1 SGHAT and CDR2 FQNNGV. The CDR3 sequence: CASSSGNTGELFF. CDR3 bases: TGTGCCAGCAGCTCCGGGAACACCGGGGAGCTGTTTTTT. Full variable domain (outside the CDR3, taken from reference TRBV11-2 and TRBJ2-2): EAGVAQSPRYKIIEKRQSVAFWCNPISGHATLYWYQQILGQGPKLLIQFQNNGVVDDSQLPKDRFSAERLKGVDSTLKIQPAKLEDSAVYLCASSSGNTGELFFGEGSRLTVL.

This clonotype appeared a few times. CDR3 bases: TGTGCCAGCAGCGGGAGAGATAGCACCGGGGAGCTGTTTTTT. Its translation: CASSGRDSTGELFF. The rearrangement uses TRBV7-2 and TRBJ2-2, with TRBD2 as a possible D gene (5 bases). CDR3 length: 14 amino acids. Trimming removed 5 bases at V and 4 bases at J, with 11 bases between. Per the germline V gene, CDR1 is SGHTA and CDR2 is FQGNSA.

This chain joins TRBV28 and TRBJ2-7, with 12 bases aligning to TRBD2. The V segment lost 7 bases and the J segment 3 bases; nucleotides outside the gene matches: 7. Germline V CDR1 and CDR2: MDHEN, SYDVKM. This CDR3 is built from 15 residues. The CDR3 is CASTPSGGAIYEQYF. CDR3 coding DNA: TGTGCCAGCACACCTAGCGGGGGGGCAATCTACGAGCAGTACTTC.

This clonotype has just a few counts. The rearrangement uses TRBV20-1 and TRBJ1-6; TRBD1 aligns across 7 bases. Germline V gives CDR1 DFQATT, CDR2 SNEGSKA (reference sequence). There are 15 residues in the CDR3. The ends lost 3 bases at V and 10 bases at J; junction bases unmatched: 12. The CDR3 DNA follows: TGCAGTGCTAGCCGGACGGGACAGAGTAACTCACCCCTCCACTTT. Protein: CSASRTGQSNSPLHF.

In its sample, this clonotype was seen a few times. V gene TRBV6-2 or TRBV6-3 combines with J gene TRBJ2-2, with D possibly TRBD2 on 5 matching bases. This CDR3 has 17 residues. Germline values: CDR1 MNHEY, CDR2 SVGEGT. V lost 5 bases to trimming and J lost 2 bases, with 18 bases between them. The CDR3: CASSHNNDRGNTGELFF. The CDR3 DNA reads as TGTGCCAGCAGTCACAACAACGACCGGGGTAACACCGGGGAGCTGTTTTTT.

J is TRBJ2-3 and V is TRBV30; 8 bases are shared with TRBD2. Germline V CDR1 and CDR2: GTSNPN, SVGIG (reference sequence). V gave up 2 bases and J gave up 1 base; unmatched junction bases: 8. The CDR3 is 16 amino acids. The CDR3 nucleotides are TGTGCCTGGAGTCCCTTGGGAGCGGGGGGCACAGATACGCAGTATTTT. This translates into CAWSPLGAGGTDTQYF.

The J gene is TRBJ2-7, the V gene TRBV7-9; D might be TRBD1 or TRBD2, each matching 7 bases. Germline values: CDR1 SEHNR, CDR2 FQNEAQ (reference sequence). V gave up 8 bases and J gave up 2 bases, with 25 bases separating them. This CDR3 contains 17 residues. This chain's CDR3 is CASEEDREGFMTYEQYF. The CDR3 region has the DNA TGTGCCAGCGAAGAAGACAGGGAGGGGTTTATGACCTACGAGCAGTACTTC.

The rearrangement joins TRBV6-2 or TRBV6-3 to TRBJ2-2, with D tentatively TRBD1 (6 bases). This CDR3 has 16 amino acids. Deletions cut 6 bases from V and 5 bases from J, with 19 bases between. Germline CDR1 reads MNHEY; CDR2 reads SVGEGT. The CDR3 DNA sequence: TGTGCCAGCAGCCCCGACAGGTTCCCGGGAACCGGGGAGCTGTTTTTT. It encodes CASSPDRFPGTGELFF.

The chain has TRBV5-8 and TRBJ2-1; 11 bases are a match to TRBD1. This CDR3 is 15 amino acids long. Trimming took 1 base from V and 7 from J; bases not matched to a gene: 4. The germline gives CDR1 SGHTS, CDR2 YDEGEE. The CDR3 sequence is CASSLTGQGANEQFF. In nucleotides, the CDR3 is TGTGCCAGCAGCTTGACCGGACAGGGGGCAAATGAGCAGTTCTTC.

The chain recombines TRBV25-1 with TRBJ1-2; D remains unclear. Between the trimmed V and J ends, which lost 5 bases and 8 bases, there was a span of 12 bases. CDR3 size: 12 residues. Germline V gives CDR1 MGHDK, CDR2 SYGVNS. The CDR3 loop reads CASSSTARGYTF. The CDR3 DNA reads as TGTGCCAGCAGTAGCACAGCCCGAGGCTACACCTTC.

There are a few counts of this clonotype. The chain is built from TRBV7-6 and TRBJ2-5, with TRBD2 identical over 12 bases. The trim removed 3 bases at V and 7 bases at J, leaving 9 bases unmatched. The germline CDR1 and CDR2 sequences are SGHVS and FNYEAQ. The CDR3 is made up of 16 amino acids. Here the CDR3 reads CASSFRLAGDLGTQYF. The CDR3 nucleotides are TGTGCCAGCAGCTTTCGACTAGCGGGGGACCTGGGGACCCAGTACTTC.

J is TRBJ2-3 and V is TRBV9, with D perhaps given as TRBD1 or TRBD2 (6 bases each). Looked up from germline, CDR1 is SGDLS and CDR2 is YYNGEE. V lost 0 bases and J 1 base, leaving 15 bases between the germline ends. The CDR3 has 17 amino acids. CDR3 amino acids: CASSVVGGPLGTDTQYF. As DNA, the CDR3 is TGTGCCAGCAGCGTAGTAGGGGGGCCTCTTGGCACAGATACGCAGTATTTT. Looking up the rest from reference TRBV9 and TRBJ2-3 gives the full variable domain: DSGVTQTPKHLITATGQRVTLRCSPRSGDLSVYWYQQSLDQGLQFLIQYYNGEERAKGNILERFSAQQFPDLHSELNLSSLELGDSALYFCASSVVGGPLGTDTQYFGPGTRLTVL.

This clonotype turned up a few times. The DNA of the CDR3 is TGCGCCAGCAGCTTGTTGCCAGGGGGAAATCAGCCCCAGCATTTT. This gives the protein CASSLLPGGNQPQHF. The rearrangement joins TRBV5-1 to TRBJ1-5; 7 bases are a match to TRBD1. With V trimmed by 1 base and J by 4 bases, 5 bases remained unmatched. From germline, CDR1 is SGHRS and CDR2 YFSETQ. This CDR3 comprises 15 residues.

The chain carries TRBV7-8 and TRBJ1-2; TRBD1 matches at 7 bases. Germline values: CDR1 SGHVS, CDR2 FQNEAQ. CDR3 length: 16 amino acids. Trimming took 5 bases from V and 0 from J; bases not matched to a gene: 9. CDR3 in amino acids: CASSPGTVSANYGYTF. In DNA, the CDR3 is TGTGCCAGCAGCCCAGGGACAGTTAGCGCTAACTATGGCTACACCTTC.

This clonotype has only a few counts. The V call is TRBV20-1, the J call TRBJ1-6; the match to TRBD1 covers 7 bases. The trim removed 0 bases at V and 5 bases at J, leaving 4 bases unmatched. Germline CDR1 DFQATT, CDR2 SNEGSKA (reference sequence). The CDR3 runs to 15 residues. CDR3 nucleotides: TGCAGTGCTAGAGATCTTGACAGGGATAATTCACCCCTCCACTTT. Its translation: CSARDLDRDNSPLHF.

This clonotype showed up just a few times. The CDR3 spells CSAVDGGGVGYEQYF. The CDR3 nucleotides read TGCAGTGCCGTAGATGGGGGAGGAGTTGGATACGAGCAGTACTTC. The J gene is TRBJ2-7, the V gene TRBV20-1; TRBD2 might be the D (6 bases). The CDR3 runs 15 residues. Trimming left V 6 bases short and J 4 bases short, with 22 bases between. Per germline, CDR1 DFQATT and CDR2 SNEGSKA (reference sequence).

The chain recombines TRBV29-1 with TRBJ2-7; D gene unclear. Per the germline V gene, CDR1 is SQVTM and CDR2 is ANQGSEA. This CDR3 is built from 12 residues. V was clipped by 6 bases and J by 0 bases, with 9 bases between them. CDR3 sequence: CSVVPGSYEQYF. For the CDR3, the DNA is TGCAGCGTGGTGCCGGGCTCCTACGAGCAGTACTTC.

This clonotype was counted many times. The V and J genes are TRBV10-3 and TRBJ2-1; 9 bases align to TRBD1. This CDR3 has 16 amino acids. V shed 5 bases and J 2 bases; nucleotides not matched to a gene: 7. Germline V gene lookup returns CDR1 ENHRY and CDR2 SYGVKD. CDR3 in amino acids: CAISPTGTGTYNEQFF. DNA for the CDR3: TGTGCCATCAGTCCTACCGGGACAGGGACCTACAATGAGCAGTTCTTC.

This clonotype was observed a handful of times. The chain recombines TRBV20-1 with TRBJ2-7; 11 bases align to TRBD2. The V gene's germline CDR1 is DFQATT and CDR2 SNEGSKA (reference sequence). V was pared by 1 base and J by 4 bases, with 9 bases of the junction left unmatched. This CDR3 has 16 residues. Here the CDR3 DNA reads TGCAGTGCTAGAGCCGTACTAGCGGGGGCTCCATACGAGCAGTACTTC. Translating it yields CSARAVLAGAPYEQYF.

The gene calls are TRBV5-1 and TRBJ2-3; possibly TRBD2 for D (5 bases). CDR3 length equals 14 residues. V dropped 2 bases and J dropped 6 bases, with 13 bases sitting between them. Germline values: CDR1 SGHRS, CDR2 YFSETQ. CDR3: CASSFGPSGDTQYF. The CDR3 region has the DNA TGCGCCAGCAGCTTTGGACCAAGCGGTGATACGCAGTATTTT. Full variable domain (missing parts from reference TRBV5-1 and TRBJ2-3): KAGVTQTPRYLIKTRGQQVTLSCSPISGHRSVSWYQQTPGQGLQFLFEYFSETQRNKGNFPGRFSGRQFSNSRSEMNVSTLELGDSALYLCASSFGPSGDTQYFGPGTRLTVL.